The rows below give T cell receptor beta chains drawn from one sample of a study of cytomegalovirus exposure and HLA in healthy donors. The protocol was immunoSEQ multiplex PCR, while the TCRdb copy is restricted to in-frame clones and leaves out a portion. Of 150,000 to 200,000 clones listed, over 65% are singletons. Specimen: PBMCs. The source is a young man in good health and CMV-seronegative. Both conserved end residues are part of each CDR3. A D gene is named only where the DNA matches it firmly. Clone sizes are given selectively: once, few, many, or a class where the clone is expanded.

J: TRBJ2-1; V: TRBV29-1; size: once; D: TRBD2; CDR3: CSVDTSGTYNEQFF; DNA: TGCAGCGTTGATACTAGCGGGACCTACAATGAGCAGTTCTTC
J: TRBJ2-7; V: TRBV27; size: .; D: TRBD1; CDR3: CASSPTGVAYEQYF; DNA: TGTGCCAGCAGTCCAACAGGGGTAGCCTACGAGCAGTACTTC
J: TRBJ2-3; V: TRBV10-3; size: .; D: .; CDR3: CAISALTGADTQYF; DNA: TGTGCCATCAGTGCTCTCACGGGGGCAGATACGCAGTATTTT
J: TRBJ1-3; V: TRBV6-1; size: .; D: .; CDR3: CASSAGFGSGGNTIYF; DNA: TGTGCCAGCAGTGCCGGGTTTGGGAGTGGTGGAAACACCATATATTTT
J: TRBJ2-3; V: TRBV2; size: .; D: .; CDR3: CASSEQRTPTDTQYF; DNA: TGTGCCAGCAGTGAACAGCGCACTCCCACAGATACGCAGTATTTT
J: TRBJ2-2; V: TRBV4-2; size: .; D: .; CDR3: CASSQAPEVLPNTGELFF; DNA: TGTGCCAGCAGCCAAGCCCCTGAGGTTCTACCGAACACCGGGGAGCTGTTTTTT
J: TRBJ2-7; V: TRBV12-5; size: .; D: .; CDR3: CASGFSPGVDEQYF; DNA: TGTGCTAGTGGTTTCTCCCCAGGTGTTGACGAGCAGTACTTC
J: TRBJ2-5; V: TRBV27; size: few; D: TRBD2; CDR3: CASSPGRTSGRGGETQYF; DNA: TGTGCCAGCAGCCCTGGAAGGACTAGCGGGAGAGGGGGAGAGACCCAGTACTTC
J: TRBJ1-1; V: TRBV19; size: .; D: TRBD1; CDR3: CATLGQGGTEAFF; DNA: TGTGCCACCCTGGGACAGGGAGGCACTGAAGCTTTCTTT
J: TRBJ2-7; V: TRBV2; size: .; D: TRBD2; CDR3: CASSEGPSGTYEQYF; DNA: TGTGCCAGCAGTGAAGGCCCTAGCGGAACCTACGAGCAGTACTTC